The 2 T cell receptor beta chains below come from one sample, sequenced in a study of OX40 agonist ivuxolimab in advanced cancers. Generated by immunoSEQ multiplex PCR, the TCRdb table keeps only in-frame clones and is missing some. There are 71,000 or so clones in the sample; 86% occur only once, and 0.76% lies in the top ten. The sequences come from CD4+ or CD8+ T cells sorted from blood, collected in a trial of the OX40 agonist ivuxolimab. The receptors stem from an adult with an advanced solid tumor such as melanoma, head and neck, liver or kidney cancer.

The chain carries TRBV18 and TRBJ1-1, with TRBD1 matching 8 bases. This CDR3 region has 16 residues. Trimming took 2 bases from V and 0 from J; bases not matched to a gene: 5. Germline V CDR1 and CDR2: KGHSH, LQKENI. CDR3 sequence: CASSPGTGLMNTEAFF. The CDR3 nucleotides are TGTGCCAGCTCACCAGGGACAGGTCTTATGAACACTGAAGCTTTCTTT.

J is TRBJ1-4 and V is TRBV6-6; weak D call: TRBD1 (5 bases). Trimming pared 2 bases from V and 6 bases from J, leaving 13 bases between. CDR1 and CDR2 from the germline V gene are MNHNY and SVGAGI (reference sequence). There are 15 residues in the CDR3. CDR3 loop: CASSYPGGSDEKLFF. CDR3 DNA sequence: TGTGCCAGCAGTTACCCTGGGGGGTCGGATGAAAAACTGTTTTTT.